Sequencing of this T cell receptor beta chain was carried out in a study of blood T cell repertoires in COVID-19. In the authors' workflow: Reference gene primer amplification gave estimated nucleated cell counts. Here immunoSEQ multiplex PCR was the method, and the copy in TCRdb shows in-frame clones only, minus some. V and J calls and clone size are those listed in that table; D and trimming were worked out from the DNA. The data hold roughly 39,000 clones, with 65% to 90% observed a single time. The CDR3 consists of 15 residues. From germline, CDR1 is SGHRS and CDR2 YFSETQ. Trimming took 1 base from V and 7 from J, leaving 15 bases between them.

The TCR originated in a human donor in a cohort sampled during active COVID-19. Sequencing was carried out using peripheral blood. The rearrangement links TRBV5-1 to TRBJ2-1; D not resolved. The CDR3: CASSLLLESLNEQFF. The CDR3 nucleotides read TGCGCCAGCAGCTTGCTCCTAGAGTCATTGAATGAGCAGTTCTTC.